Only a few counts were recorded for the clone carrying this TCR beta chain. Its specificity is not known. Researchers reported sorting CD4+ naive, central memory, regulatory and stem cell-like memory cells via CD45RO/CCR7/CD25/CD127/CD95/CD27. Every isolated RNA sample was fully reverse transcribed, so sequencing captured expressed TCRB transcripts. Mean read depth for naive, central memory and regulatory T cell samples was some 3.8 million reads. Generated by immunoSEQ multiplex PCR, the TCRdb table keeps only in-frame clones and is missing some. In the table there are 120,000 to 150,000 clones, about 12% of which are singletons. This specimen comes from a study of beta chain features in type 1 diabetes. The CDR3 consists of 15 residues. V was pared by 4 bases and J by 5 bases, with 8 bases of the junction left unmatched. CDR1 SGHRS and CDR2 YFSETQ come from the germline V gene. Study-level points and caveats: TCRB CDR3s were moderately but significantly shorter in Type 1 diabetes patients in all four CD4+ subsets.

What was sequenced was central memory CD4+ T cells from blood. This TCR derives from a young man with type 1 diabetes. This chain links TRBV5-1 with TRBJ2-2; TRBD1 aligns across 7 bases. This CDR3 reads CASSRSGTETGELFF. The CDR3 DNA is TGCGCCAGCAGCAGGTCCGGGACAGAAACCGGGGAGCTGTTTTTT.